In its sample, the clone carrying this T cell receptor beta chain was seen many times. What it binds is unknown. The source of the sample is a study of T cells after yellow fever vaccination. Study-wide results and caveats: Any FACS-sorted repertoire could hold abundant clonotypes that contaminate it from the bulk population.

Making TCR cDNA involved 5'RACE template switching, which added UMIs and a universal primer site. One entry per CDR3 protein results from TCRdb running MiXCR on the 5' RACE reads. The table lists under 500,000 distinct CDR3 sequences, roughly 20% of them singletons, with around 17% in the top ten. Germline assignment: CDR1 SGHDT and CDR2 YYEEEE. V lost 1 base, J lost 0 bases, and 7 bases lay in between. The CDR3 length is 14 residues. This material consisted of PBMCs, taken before the yellow fever booster vaccination. The chain uses TRBV5-6 and TRBJ1-2; D call uncertain. The sequence was obtained from a man aged 18 to 30 who received the YFV17D yellow fever vaccine. The CDR3 sequence: CASSLSGANYGYTF. DNA for the CDR3: TGTGCCAGCAGCTTGAGTGGGGCTAACTATGGCTACACCTTC.